This T cell receptor (beta chain) was recorded in a study of blood T cell repertoires in COVID-19. In the study overall: Donors in the United States, Italy and Spain gave samples during acute or convalescent COVID-19. Sample material is recorded as cDNA or gDNA derived from T cells, B-cell-depleted T cells, or PBMCs.

Source study methods: By means of reference gene primer amplification, nucleated cell counts were estimated. Generated by immunoSEQ multiplex PCR, the TCRdb table keeps only in-frame clones and is missing some. The V and J calls and clone size were taken over from that table, and D and trimming were inferred from the DNA. Of about 120,000 clones listed, roughly 80% are singletons. Germline V CDR1 and CDR2: LGHDT, YNNKEL (reference sequence). The CDR3 is 13 amino acids. Trimming left V 1 base short and J 4 bases short, with 4 bases between. This chain links TRBV3-1 (or the pseudogene TRBV3-2) with TRBJ2-2; D ambiguous. The receptor comes from a man aged 25-45 years with acute or convalescent COVID-19. Sequencing was done on a sample of peripheral blood. CDR3: CASSQGITGELFF. The CDR3 nucleotides are TGTGCCAGCAGCCAAGGTATCACCGGGGAGCTGTTTTTT.